Shown below are 29 T cell receptor beta chains from a single sample sequenced in a study of tumor-infiltrating lymphocytes in primary liver carcinoma. Both RNA and DNA were isolated together from about 20-30 mg of bulk tissue that had not been sorted. Starting material of about 0.45 ug total RNA yielded TCR beta cDNA via a constant-region primer. Researchers made the TCR beta libraries by running three nested multiplex PCR rounds with slightly modified ARM-PCR. Investigators reported that the first two PCR rounds, at roughly 10 cycles each, used TRBV1-TRBV30 forward primers with a C-beta reverse primer. From the multiplex PCR reads, TCRdb called clonotypes with MiXCR, one entry per CDR3 protein. The sample holds just over 20,000 distinct CDR3 sequences, 60% to 85% seen once. The source material was liver tumor tissue from sampling region 4. Noted subset: tumor region T4, right-lateral pole. The receptors here all came from a woman in her thirties with primary liver carcinoma and hepatitis B virus infection.

V is TRBV13 and J is TRBJ2-1, with 7 bases aligning to TRBD2. Trimming at V came to 8 bases and at J to 9 bases, leaving 10 bases not matched to a gene. Germline loops: CDR1 PRHDT, CDR2 FYEKMQ (reference sequence). This CDR3 comprises 13 residues. CDR3 protein: CASGEGNGIEQFF. In DNA, the CDR3 is TGTGCCAGCGGGGAGGGGAACGGCATTGAGCAGTTCTTC.

This rearrangement joins TRBV5-6 to TRBJ2-7; 8 bases fit TRBD1. The CDR3 spans 13 residues. Per the germline V gene, CDR1 is SGHDT and CDR2 is YYEEEE. In DNA form, the CDR3 reads TGTACCAACAGCTTACGGACAGGGCTATCGCAATACTTC. Amino acids: CTNSLRTGLSQYF.

By its share, this clonotype is medium-sized. V is TRBV4-2 and J is TRBJ2-4, with 9 bases matching TRBD1. Losses at the gene ends were 0 bases for V and 0 bases for J; bases not matched to a gene: 12. This CDR3 has 20 amino acids. Germline V CDR1 and CDR2: LGHNA, YNFKEQ. The CDR3 region has the DNA TGTGCCAGCAGCCAAGATTGGGGACAGGGTGTTCCTCTAGCCAAAAACATTCAGTACTTC. It yields the protein CASSQDWGQGVPLAKNIQYF.

This sequence joins TRBV5-6 and TRBJ1-5, with 7 bases fitting TRBD1. The J call could be wrong; TRBJ2-3 is a better fit for the DNA end. The length of the CDR3 is 14 residues. Germline assignment: CDR1 SGHDT and CDR2 YYEEEE. The CDR3 coding sequence is TGTGCCAGCAGCGCAGGGGGTAGCAATCAGCCCCAGTATTTT. This encodes CASSAGGSNQPQYF.

For this clonotype: The missing conserved phenylalanine or tryptophan at the end of this CDR3 makes a read error likely. V usage is TRBV11-2 and J usage is TRBJ1-4; tentative D call: TRBD1 (5 bases). CDR3 length: 12 amino acids. Per germline, CDR1 SGHAT and CDR2 FQNNGV. The chain's CDR3 is CAGSPWGGKLFL. The CDR3 DNA reads TGTGCCGGCAGCCCATGGGGGGGAAAACTGTTTTTA.

Worth noting for this clonotype: Since no conserved phenylalanine or tryptophan closes the CDR3, a read error is the likely cause. The DNA is omitted, as the CDR3 cannot be located on it reliably, and the CDR3 follows TCRdb's listing. The chain recombines TRBV6-5 with TRBJ2-7. The CDR3 adds up to 15 amino acids, both ends counted. CDR1 MNHEY and CDR2 SVGAGI come from the germline V gene. The CDR3 is CASSYKDSSSYEWYI.

On this clonotype: One end of the junction varies from germline; a read error may be responsible. The chain employs TRBV28 and TRBJ2-2, with 9 bases fitting TRBD2. Germline V lookup: CDR1 MDHEN, CDR2 SYDVKM. This CDR3 region has 13 residues. The CDR3 DNA is TGTGCCAGCAGTTTTAGCGGGAGCGGGGATCTTTTCTTT. It yields the protein CASSFSGSGDLFF.

V and J are TRBV11-2 and TRBJ2-3, with 9 bases matching TRBD1. The V gene's germline CDR1 is SGHAT and CDR2 FQNNGV. The CDR3 runs 17 residues. CDR3 nucleotides: TGTCCCAACAGCTTAGGGGGACAGGGATTTTTCGAAGATACGCAGTATTTT. Amino acid sequence: CPNSLGGQGFFEDTQYF.

About this clonotype itself: One end of the junction varies from germline; a read error may be responsible. The gene calls are TRBV29-1 and TRBJ1-1, with D unresolved. This CDR3 region has 12 residues. Per the germline V gene, CDR1 is SQVTM and CDR2 is ANQGSEA. The CDR3 region has the DNA TGCAGCGTCGAGGTAGGGAGCACTGAAGCTCTCTTT. This sequence encodes CSVEVGSTEALF.

The chain recombines TRBV11-2 with TRBJ2-7, with D possibly being TRBD2 (5 bases). Trimming removed 7 bases at V and 0 bases at J, with 22 bases between. The CDR3 contains 17 residues. CDR1 is SGHAT, CDR2 FQNNGV, per germline. The CDR3 nucleotides read TGTGCCAGCAACTCAGGAGGTACAGCTCTAAGCTCCTACGAGCAGTACTTC. This sequence encodes CASNSGGTALSSYEQYF.

Points on this clonotype: The conserved closing phenylalanine or tryptophan is absent in this CDR3, likely reflecting a read error. This chain connects TRBV13 to TRBJ1-1; TRBD1 might be the D (5 bases). The CDR3 consists of 17 residues. The V gene's germline CDR1 is PRHDT and CDR2 FYEKMQ (reference sequence). The CDR3 DNA is TGTGGCAGCAGCTTGGGAGGGTTTGGTATTGGGGGCACTGAAGCTTTCGTT. This translates into CGSSLGGFGIGGTEAFV.

With respect to this clonotype: At one of its ends the junction is not consistent with the germline gene, which may arise from a read error. The gene calls are TRBV27 and TRBJ2-2; a possible D gene is TRBD2 (5 bases). CDR1 MNHEY and CDR2 SMNVEV come from the germline V gene (reference sequence). The CDR3 is 14 amino acids. The DNA of the CDR3 is TGTGTCAGCAGCCGCGAGAGTATGACCGGGGAGCTCTTTTTT. This codes for CVSSRESMTGELFF.

As to this clonotype: This CDR3 is missing its conserved last phenylalanine or tryptophan, likely due to a read error. This chain connects TRBV5-5 to TRBJ2-7, with D tentatively TRBD2 (5 bases). Germline V gives CDR1 SGHKS, CDR2 YYEKEE (reference sequence). This CDR3 is built from 14 residues. The CDR3 DNA sequence: TGTGCCAGCGGCTTAGAACAGACTATCTACGAGCAGTACATC. The encoded protein is CASGLEQTIYEQYI.

The V gene is TRBV19, the J gene TRBJ2-6; no firm D call. From germline, CDR1 is LNHDA and CDR2 SQIVND (reference sequence). V was pared by 7 bases and J by 7 bases, with 20 bases between. The CDR3 runs to 16 residues. The CDR3 loop reads CASTQQRVSGANVLTF. The DNA for the CDR3 is TGTGCCAGTACCCAACAAAGGGTGAGTGGAGCCAACGTCCTGACTTTC.

The chain carries TRBV6-6 and TRBJ2-3, with TRBD2 matching over 7 bases. V lost 7 bases and J lost 8; bases outside the gene matches: 21. Germline assignment: CDR1 MNHNY and CDR2 SVGAGI (reference sequence). The CDR3 has 17 residues. The CDR3 is CASTQTPGRARGVTQYF. Written as DNA, the CDR3 is TGTGCCAGCACTCAAACACCTGGGAGGGCCCGAGGGGTTACGCAGTATTTT.

The chain is built from TRBV7-9 and TRBJ2-1, with TRBD2 identical over 7 bases. The germline V gene encodes CDR1 SEHNR and CDR2 FQNEAQ (reference sequence). This CDR3 has 14 residues. Here the CDR3 reads CVTTSASSYSGQFF. The CDR3 DNA is TGTGTCACCACTAGCGCAAGCTCCTACAGTGGGCAGTTCTTC.

Concerning this clonotype itself: The junction shows a germline mismatch at one end, possibly a read error. V is TRBV12-3 or TRBV12-4 and J is TRBJ2-5, with D possibly TRBD2 on 5 matching bases. CDR3 length: 15 residues. The CDR3 region is CASRTYPGIEETQYF. The DNA for the CDR3 is TGTGCCAGCAGGACCTACCCCGGGATCGAAGAGACACAGTACTTC.

Notes on this clonotype: A read error may account for a junction end that differs from germline. CDR3: CVWSVLPGKLFF. CDR3 nucleotide sequence: TGTGTCTGGAGTGTACTTCCCGGGAAGTTGTTTTTT. The V call is TRBV30, the J call TRBJ2-2; tentatively, D is TRBD2 (5 bases). The CDR3 totals 12 residues. Germline V gives CDR1 GTSNPN, CDR2 SVGIG (reference sequence).

The chain uses TRBV29-1 and TRBJ2-1; 7 bases map to TRBD2. CDR3 length equals 12 residues. V lost 6 bases, J lost 15 bases, and 14 bases stayed unmatched. Germline CDR1 SQVTM, CDR2 ANQGSEA. The CDR3 spells CSVVGWEGPTFF. DNA of the CDR3: TGCAGCGTCGTGGGCTGGGAGGGCCCAACGTTCTTC.

Comment on this clonotype: A junction end diverges from the germline sequence, so it may reflect a read error. The gene calls are TRBV24-1 and TRBJ2-3; possible D gene TRBD2, 6 bases. This CDR3 has 14 residues. The germline gives CDR1 KGHDR, CDR2 SFDVKD. The CDR3 sequence: CATSDAIGSVTHYF. The CDR3 DNA reads TGTGCCACCAGTGATGCTATCGGGAGTGTGACGCATTATTTT.

As to this clonotype: This CDR3 fails to terminate in the conserved phenylalanine or tryptophan, so it likely reflects a read error. The chain employs TRBV11-3 and TRBJ2-1; 8 positions match TRBD2. Per the germline V gene, CDR1 is SGHNT and CDR2 is YENEEA. This CDR3 has 13 amino acids. The CDR3 bases are TGTGCTGGCGCCAGCGGGAGTGGGAATGAGCAGTTCCTC. The encoded protein is CAGASGSGNEQFL.

By share of the sample, this clonotype is medium-sized (0.01 to 0.1%). The chain recombines TRBV4-3 with TRBJ2-2, with unresolved D. The germline gives CDR1 LGHNA, CDR2 YSLEER. The CDR3 extends over 12 amino acids. Trimming stripped 6 bases from V and 4 bases from J, with 6 bases between. Written as DNA, the CDR3 is TGCGCCAGCAGACTTGGCACCGGGGAGCTGTTTTTT. This sequence encodes CASRLGTGELFF.

The J gene is TRBJ2-1, the V gene TRBV9, with a tentative D call TRBD2 (5 bases). Per germline, CDR1 SGDLS and CDR2 YYNGEE. This CDR3 has 17 amino acids. With 1 base removed from V and 5 bases from J, the gap between germline ends came to 19 bases. CDR3 in amino acids: CASSVIPTDRGNNEQFF. The DNA for the CDR3 is TGTGCCAGCAGCGTAATCCCGACGGATAGAGGGAACAATGAGCAGTTCTTC.

A word on this clonotype: One end of the junction fails to match germline, which may point to a read error. The chain joins TRBV5-4 to TRBJ2-3; no clear D gene. The CDR3 sequence is 14 residues long. Germline CDR1 reads SGHNT; CDR2 reads YYREEE (reference sequence). The CDR3 loop is CASSHRWGTDTQYF. DNA for the CDR3: TGTGCTAGCAGTCACCGGTGGGGAACAGATACGCAGTATTTT.

To note about this clonotype: The germline gene is not matched at one end of the junction; a read error may be the cause. The V gene is TRBV5-4, the J gene TRBJ1-6; D is perhaps TRBD1 (5 bases). This CDR3 spans 15 amino acids. Looked up from germline, CDR1 is SGHNT and CDR2 is YYREEE (reference sequence). The CDR3 DNA sequence: TGTGCCAGCAGCCTAAGGGCGGGGGATAACTCACCCCTCAACTTT. As protein: CASSLRAGDNSPLNF.

This clonotype turned up a few times. A much larger clone differs by one base, so this may be a read error. This rearrangement joins TRBV5-5 to TRBJ2-2, with a tentative D call TRBD2 (5 bases). This CDR3 is built from 15 residues. Germline V gene lookup returns CDR1 SGHKS and CDR2 YYEKEE (reference sequence). CDR3 in amino acids: CTSSLEAELTGELFF. The CDR3 region has the DNA TGTACCAGCAGCTTGGAAGCGGAGCTCACCGGGGAGCTGTTTTTT.

As concerns this clonotype: The junction departs from germline at one end; a sequencing error may be responsible. The chain has TRBV11-1 and TRBJ2-2; maybe TRBD1 (5 bases). The CDR3 runs to 16 residues. Per the germline V gene, CDR1 is SGHAT and CDR2 is FQDESV (reference sequence). CDR3 amino acids: CDSSRVMVRVSGELFF. The CDR3 DNA is TGTGACAGCAGCAGGGTTATGGTGAGAGTGTCCGGGGAGCTGTTTTTT.

A single count supports this clonotype. At one of its ends the junction is not consistent with the germline gene, which may arise from a read error. This rearrangement joins TRBV5-4 to TRBJ2-3, with D tentatively TRBD1 (5 bases). The CDR3 is 17 amino acids. Germline V gene lookup returns CDR1 SGHNT and CDR2 YYREEE (reference sequence). CDR3 residues: CASSEDGHPPPTDKQYF. CDR3 nucleotides: TGTGCCAGCAGCGAAGATGGACACCCTCCACCCACAGATAAGCAGTATTTT.

V gene TRBV4-2 combines with J gene TRBJ1-4; D not resolved. The V gene lost 11 bases and the J gene lost 8 bases, with 15 bases spanning the gap. Germline CDR1 LGHNA, CDR2 YNFKEQ. The CDR3 covers 12 residues. CDR3 residues: CAVSQDKEKLFF. The CDR3 nucleotides read TGTGCCGTCAGCCAAGATAAGGAAAAACTGTTTTTT.